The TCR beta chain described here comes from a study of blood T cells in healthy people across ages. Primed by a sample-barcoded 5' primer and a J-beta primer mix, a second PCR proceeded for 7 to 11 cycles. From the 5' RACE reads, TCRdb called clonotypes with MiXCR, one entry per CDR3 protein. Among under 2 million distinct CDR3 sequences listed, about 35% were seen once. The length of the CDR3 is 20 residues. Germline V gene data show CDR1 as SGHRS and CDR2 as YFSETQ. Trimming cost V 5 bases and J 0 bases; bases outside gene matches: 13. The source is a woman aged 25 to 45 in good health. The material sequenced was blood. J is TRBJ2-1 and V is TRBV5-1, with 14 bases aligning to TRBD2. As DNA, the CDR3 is TGCGCCAGCAGTTTCACCGGACTAGCGGGAGGCCCAAGCTCCTACAATGAGCAGTTCTTC. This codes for CASSFTGLAGGPSSYNEQFF. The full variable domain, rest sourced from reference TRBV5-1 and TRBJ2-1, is KAGVTQTPRYLIKTRGQQVTLSCSPISGHRSVSWYQQTPGQGLQFLFEYFSETQRNKGNFPGRFSGRQFSNSRSEMNVSTLELGDSALYLCASSFTGLAGGPSSYNEQFFGPGTRLTVL.